In its sample, the clone carrying this T cell receptor (beta chain) was seen many times. Its target is unknown. The sample is drawn from a study of tumor-infiltrating lymphocytes in primary liver carcinoma. Study details: Samples gave roughly 3.65 to 8 million productive TCRbeta reads, similar across tissue types. Study-level findings and limits: Appearing in all five tumor regions was true of only about 7.5-25% of top clones.

Reverse transcription of approximately 500 ng total RNA with a constant-region primer produced TCR beta cDNA. Three-round nested multiplex PCR performed with slightly modified ARM-PCR produced the TCR beta libraries. A C-beta reverse primer and TRBV1-TRBV30 forward primers served in each of the first two PCR rounds, at roughly 10 cycles apiece. TCRdb reanalysed the multiplex PCR reads using MiXCR and keeps one entry per CDR3 protein. The sample carries roughly 48,000 distinct CDR3 sequences, around three quarters recorded once. This CDR3 spans 16 amino acids. J gave up 8 bases and V 6 bases, and 12 bases lay outside the gene matches. The V gene's germline CDR1 is MNHNY and CDR2 SVGAGI (reference sequence). From around 20-30 mg of unsorted bulk tissue, DNA and RNA were co-extracted together. All patients had surgically resected primary liver carcinoma. In every tumor sample, viable tumor cells made up over 75%.

This receptor was obtained from a man in his forties with primary liver carcinoma and hepatitis B virus infection. The chain employs TRBV6-6 and TRBJ1-6, with 8 bases aligning to TRBD1. Sequencing used liver tumor tissue from sampling region 3. As for subset: tumor region T3, left-lateral pole. CDR3 sequence reads: CASSLPTGQADSPLHF. The DNA of the CDR3 is TGTGCCAGCAGCCTACCCACGGGACAGGCCGATTCACCCCTCCACTTT.